The 9 T cell receptor beta chains in this list originate from one sample, sequenced in a study of early T cells in non-severe SARS-CoV-2 infection (dated by TCRdb to the early 2020s). The library relied on 5' RACE. The listed sequencing device is NextSeq 500. The raw public data were reprocessed by TCRdb itself: fastp quality trimming at Q25, MiXCR clonotype calling, in-frame beta chains only. Each entry merges the rows of one CDR3 protein and shows their most common DNA and genes. This sample holds approximately 66,000 distinct CDR3 sequences; roughly 13% were observed only once. The ten largest clones take up about 5.2% of the sample. The sequencing input was whole blood. The receptors derive from an adult who was a healthcare worker with PCR-confirmed SARS-CoV-2 infection or an uninfected control (not recorded which).

This clonotype was seen repeatedly, ten times or more. This chain uses TRBV9 with TRBJ2-7, with D perhaps matching TRBD2 (6 bases). Germline V gene data show CDR1 as SGDLS and CDR2 as YYNGEE. Trimming pared 0 bases from V and 0 bases from J, leaving 10 bases between. The CDR3 totals 15 residues. The CDR3 reads CASSVGGESSYEQYF. Here the CDR3 DNA reads TGTGCCAGCAGCGTAGGGGGGGAGAGCTCCTACGAGCAGTACTTC.

With respect to this clonotype: A clone one base away is much larger, so this may be a read error. V and J are TRBV6-2 or TRBV6-3 and TRBJ1-2; D not resolved. CDR1 and CDR2 (germline): MNHEY, SVGEGT. The V and J ends lost 2 bases and 8 bases respectively, with 15 bases between them. The CDR3 has 14 residues. The CDR3 region has the DNA TGTGCCAGCAGTTACCAGAGTCAGTCGGCGGGCTACACCTTC. Translating it yields CASSYQSQSAGYTF.

This clonotype was detected many times. J is TRBJ2-3 and V is TRBV11-3; D call uncertain. Germline V lookup: CDR1 SGHNT, CDR2 YENEEA. CDR3 length: 11 amino acids. V gave up 2 bases and J gave up 6 bases, with 3 bases separating them. The CDR3: CASSLIDTQYF. The CDR3 DNA follows: TGTGCCAGCAGCTTAATCGATACGCAGTATTTT. Filled out from reference TRBV11-3 and TRBJ2-3, the complete variable domain reads EAGVVQSPRYKIIEKKQPVAFWCNPISGHNTLYWYLQNLGQGPELLIRYENEEAVDDSQLPKDRFSAERLKGVDSTLKIQPAELGDSAVYLCASSLIDTQYFGPGTRLTVL.

This chain links TRBV5-1 with TRBJ2-7, with a possible D match to TRBD1 (5 bases). The CDR3 covers 13 residues. Germline CDR1 reads SGHRS; CDR2 reads YFSETQ. V lost 0 bases and J 7 bases, leaving 11 bases between the germline ends. The chain's CDR3 is CASSLGRAREQYF. Written as DNA, the CDR3 is TGCGCCAGCAGCTTGGGCAGGGCGAGAGAGCAGTACTTC.

This sequence joins TRBV7-8 and TRBJ2-3, with 12 bases aligning to TRBD2. The V gene's germline CDR1 is SGHVS and CDR2 FQNEAQ. This CDR3 region has 17 residues. V trimming: 5 bases; J trimming: 1 base; junction bases outside the gene matches: 7. The CDR3 spells CASSPRLAGVRTDTQYF. The CDR3 nucleotides are TGTGCCAGCAGCCCCCGACTAGCGGGAGTCCGCACAGATACGCAGTATTTT.

The chain employs TRBV10-3 and TRBJ2-5, with 16 nucleotides matching TRBD2. V gave up 3 bases and J gave up 5 bases; unmatched junction bases: 3. CDR1 ENHRY and CDR2 SYGVKD come from the germline V gene. The CDR3 spans 16 residues. CDR3 sequence (DNA): TGTGCCATCAGTGATCCGGGACTAGCGGGAGGGGAGACCCAGTACTTC. It is translated as CAISDPGLAGGETQYF.

In this sample, this clonotype turned up many times. The chain links TRBV7-3 to TRBJ1-2; D unclear. Germline CDR1 is SGHTA and CDR2 is FQGTGA. Trimming shortened V by 1 base and J by 5 bases, and 2 bases separated the two germline ends. The CDR3 consists of 11 residues. CDR3 region: CASSLKYGYTF. CDR3 DNA: TGTGCCAGCAGCTTAAAATATGGCTACACCTTC.

The CDR3 region is CASSLEGTYNEQFF. CDR3 sequence (DNA): TGCGCCAGCAGCTTGGAGGGGACTTACAATGAGCAGTTCTTC. This sequence joins TRBV5-1 and TRBJ2-1; TRBD2 is a possible D gene (6 bases). The germline CDR1 and CDR2 sequences are SGHRS and YFSETQ. V lost 0 bases and J 4 bases, leaving 8 bases between the germline ends. The CDR3 totals 14 residues.

This clonotype was counted a few times. The chain is built from TRBV19 and TRBJ2-7, with D perhaps matching TRBD1 (6 bases). V dropped 6 bases and J dropped 2 bases, with 17 bases sitting between them. From germline, CDR1 is LNHDA and CDR2 SQIVND (reference sequence). This CDR3 region has 15 residues. CDR3 in amino acids: CASRLSGQLAYEQYF. The CDR3 DNA reads TGTGCCAGTAGATTGTCCGGACAGTTAGCCTACGAGCAGTACTTC.